This T cell receptor (beta chain) was sequenced during a study of blood T cell repertoires in COVID-19. In the source study's methods: Researchers report that nucleated cell counts were estimated from reference gene primer amplification. The protocol was immunoSEQ multiplex PCR, while the TCRdb copy is restricted to in-frame clones and leaves out a portion. V and J calls and clone size follow that table, whereas D and trimming were derived from the DNA. The sample gives 360,000 or so clones, about four fifths of which show up once; approximately 4.7% is in the top ten. Trimming took 7 bases from V and 0 from J, leaving 15 bases between them. The germline gives CDR1 SNHLY, CDR2 FYNNEI. The CDR3 is 15 amino acids. Clinical histories supplied by participants themselves formed the basis of cohort assignment. Recovered status in Cohort 3 required two negative PCRs, clearance, or symptom resolution.

The sample taken for sequencing was PBMCs or T cells enriched from blood (not recorded which). This chain connects TRBV2 to TRBJ1-1, with D possibly being TRBD1 (5 bases). This TCR was sampled from a woman in her forties or fifties who had recovered from COVID-19. In nucleotides, the CDR3 is TGTGCCAGCACCGAAGGTCCGGACATGAACACTGAAGCTTTCTTT. Translation gives CASTEGPDMNTEAFF.